These 21 T cell receptor beta chains were all obtained from the same sample, sequenced in a study of long-term antiretroviral therapy in people with HIV. An immunoSEQ assay, version v3.0, was performed at survey level. Produced via immunoSEQ multiplex PCR; TCRdb's table is partial and in-frame only. In the table there are 15,000 to 20,000 clones, 80% to 90% of which are singletons. The source was unsorted PBMCs, collected 4.2 years after starting antiretroviral therapy. The receptor set was obtained from a middle-aged man with HIV.

The V and J genes are TRBV9 and TRBJ1-1, with D possibly TRBD1 on 5 matching bases. Germline V gene sequence: CDR1 SGDLS, CDR2 YYNGEE. The germline V and J ends were trimmed by 3 bases and 4 bases, with 13 bases remaining between them. The CDR3 extends over 14 amino acids. The CDR3 reads CASSDGGGPTEAFF. The CDR3 coding sequence is TGTGCCAGCAGCGATGGGGGAGGGCCCACTGAAGCTTTCTTT.

J is TRBJ1-5 and V is TRBV25-1; D is unclear. The CDR3 runs 15 residues. Between the trimmed V and J ends, which lost 3 bases and 0 bases, there was a span of 9 bases. In germline, CDR1 is MGHDK, CDR2 SYGVNS. This CDR3 is CASSDGKNSNQPQHF. In nucleotides, the CDR3 is TGTGCCAGCAGTGACGGAAAAAATAGCAATCAGCCCCAGCATTTT.

The rearrangement uses TRBV29-1 and TRBJ2-1, with 9 bases fitting TRBD1. CDR3 length: 14 residues. Trimming at V came to 6 bases and at J to 2 bases, leaving 5 bases not matched to a gene. The germline V gene encodes CDR1 SQVTM and CDR2 ANQGSEA. The CDR3 nucleotides are TGCAGCGTCCGCCGGGACAGGGCCTACAATGAGCAGTTCTTC. Protein: CSVRRDRAYNEQFF.

This clone has a single count. The chain links TRBV4-1 to TRBJ2-7, with 8 bases fitting TRBD1. The V segment lost 5 bases and the J segment 2 bases; nucleotides outside the gene matches: 5. The CDR3 length is 14 residues. The germline gives CDR1 MGHRA, CDR2 YSYEKL. In DNA, the CDR3 is TGCGCCAGCAGCGCCGGGACAGGTGCCTACGAGCAGTACTTC. This sequence encodes CASSAGTGAYEQYF.

The V gene is TRBV27, the J gene TRBJ2-6; 7 bases line up with TRBD1. The germline V gene has CDR1 MNHEY and CDR2 SMNVEV (reference sequence). CDR3 length equals 18 residues. The V segment lost 8 bases and the J segment 1 base; nucleotides outside the gene matches: 14. CDR3 loop: CASESTGTVPSGANVLTF. The CDR3 coding sequence is TGTGCCAGCGAGAGTACCGGGACAGTTCCGTCTGGGGCCAACGTCCTGACTTTC.

The chain combines TRBV7-2 with TRBJ2-1; D is unresolved. The CDR3 totals 13 residues. V was trimmed by 0 bases and J by 8 bases, leaving 8 bases between them. Germline loops: CDR1 SGHTA, CDR2 FQGNSA. The CDR3 DNA reads TGTGCCAGCAGCTTAGCGGGCAGCCATGAGCAGTTCTTC. It is translated as CASSLAGSHEQFF.

This clone was found once. V gene TRBV7-8 combines with J gene TRBJ1-3; D not certain. V was shortened by 6 bases and J by 4 bases, with 10 bases between the two germline ends. This CDR3 spans 13 amino acids. Germline V CDR1 and CDR2: SGHVS, FQNEAQ. The CDR3 sequence is CASSDGFGNTIYF. In DNA, the CDR3 is TGTGCCAGCAGTGATGGCTTCGGAAACACCATATATTTT.

The J gene is TRBJ2-7, the V gene TRBV10-3; the match to TRBD1 covers 9 bases. V lost 6 bases and J lost 3; bases outside the gene matches: 6. Germline V gene lookup returns CDR1 ENHRY and CDR2 SYGVKD. This CDR3 comprises 14 residues. CDR3: CAISPGTGNYEQYF. CDR3 bases: TGTGCCATCAGCCCCGGGACAGGGAACTACGAGCAGTACTTC.

The J gene is TRBJ2-6, the V gene TRBV5-1; unclear D gene. The V end was cut by 1 base, the J end by 2 bases, with 10 bases between. The CDR3 loop spans 16 amino acids. Germline CDR1 is SGHRS and CDR2 is YFSETQ. CDR3 bases: TGCGCCAGCAGCTTGATTTCTGGCCCTGGGGCCAACGTCCTGACTTTC. It codes for CASSLISGPGANVLTF. The full variable domain, rest sourced from reference TRBV5-1 and TRBJ2-6, is KAGVTQTPRYLIKTRGQQVTLSCSPISGHRSVSWYQQTPGQGLQFLFEYFSETQRNKGNFPGRFSGRQFSNSRSEMNVSTLELGDSALYLCASSLISGPGANVLTFGAGSRLTVL.

The chain is built from TRBV11-2 and TRBJ2-3, with TRBD2 matching over 10 bases. The J segment lost 2 bases and the V segment lost 0 bases, leaving 5 bases of the junction unmatched. The length of the CDR3 is 17 residues. Germline values: CDR1 SGHAT, CDR2 FQNNGV. The CDR3 region is CASSLDLAGAITDTQYF. Written as DNA, the CDR3 is TGTGCCAGCAGCTTAGATCTAGCGGGGGCAATCACAGATACGCAGTATTTT.

The J gene is TRBJ2-1, the V gene TRBV6-5, with TRBD2 matching 8 bases. This CDR3 is 14 amino acids long. Germline-derived CDR1 and CDR2 are MNHEY and SVGAGI. With V trimmed by 2 bases and J by 9 bases, 6 bases remained unmatched. As DNA, the CDR3 is TGTGCCAGCAGTTACCTCGGGGGGGCCGGTGAGCAGTTCTTC. Amino acid sequence: CASSYLGGAGEQFF.

The chain recombines TRBV25-1 with TRBJ2-3, with 9 bases lining up with TRBD1. This CDR3 has 14 amino acids. The V gene end was trimmed by 5 bases and the J gene end by 5 bases; junction bases not matched to a gene: 5. Germline CDR1 MGHDK, CDR2 SYGVNS. The CDR3 region is CASSWDREIDTQYF. Here the CDR3 DNA reads TGTGCCAGCAGTTGGGACAGGGAAATAGATACGCAGTATTTT.

The rearrangement links TRBV6-4 to TRBJ2-3; 10 positions match TRBD2. V gave up 3 bases and J gave up 0 bases; unmatched junction bases: 6. This CDR3 is 17 amino acids long. Germline V gene data show CDR1 as MRHNA and CDR2 as SNTAGT. This CDR3 reads CASSESSGGTSTDTQYF. The CDR3 region has the DNA TGTGCCAGCAGTGAATCTAGCGGGGGAACTAGCACAGATACGCAGTATTTT.

The V call is TRBV2, the J call TRBJ1-2; D is perhaps TRBD1 (5 bases). The CDR3 spans 13 residues. Germline CDR1 and CDR2: SNHLY and FYNNEI. V lost 3 bases and J lost 4, with 9 bases in between. CDR3 bases: TGTGCCAGCAGTGATGGGGACGGCTATGGCTACACCTTC. It translates to CASSDGDGYGYTF.

The rearrangement uses TRBV10-3 and TRBJ2-7, with 9 positions matching TRBD1. V was clipped by 1 base and J by 4 bases; unmatched bases: 5. The CDR3 contains 15 residues. Germline V gene data show CDR1 as ENHRY and CDR2 as SYGVKD. CDR3: CAISEWTGEPYEQYF. In DNA, the CDR3 is TGTGCCATCAGTGAGTGGACAGGGGAGCCTTACGAGCAGTACTTC.

The chain uses TRBV6-1 and TRBJ1-3; unclear D gene. V lost 0 bases to trimming and J lost 0 bases, with 12 bases between them. The germline CDR1 and CDR2 sequences are MNHNS and SASEGT. This CDR3 spans 17 amino acids. The CDR3 DNA sequence: TGTGCCAGCAGTGAAGCGATCCAGCCTGGCTCTGGAAACACCATATATTTT. Protein sequence: CASSEAIQPGSGNTIYF.

The gene calls are TRBV29-1 and TRBJ1-1; 7 bases match TRBD1. The junction had 4 bases not matched to a gene; V was cut back by 3 bases and J by 3 bases. Germline CDR1 and CDR2: SQVTM and ANQGSEA. The CDR3 consists of 13 residues. As DNA, the CDR3 is TGCAGCGTTGAGGAGGGGGCGTACACTGAAGCTTTCTTT. Its translation: CSVEEGAYTEAFF.

The CDR3 is CASSERGWGLAGDTQYF. The CDR3 nucleotides are TGTGCCAGCAGTGAAAGGGGTTGGGGACTAGCGGGAGATACGCAGTATTTT. This chain uses TRBV6-1 with TRBJ2-3; 12 nucleotides match TRBD2. The junction had 8 bases not matched to a gene; V was cut back by 2 bases and J by 5 bases. CDR1 and CDR2 from the germline V gene are MNHNS and SASEGT. The CDR3 length is 17 residues.

The genes are TRBV7-2 and TRBJ2-7, with D perhaps TRBD1 (6 bases). Trimming pared 5 bases from V and 3 bases from J, leaving 17 bases between. CDR1 and CDR2 from the germline V gene are SGHTA and FQGNSA. The CDR3 totals 15 residues. The CDR3, as DNA: TGTGCCAGCAGCATCAGGGGTCTCCATTTCTACGAGCAGTACTTC. This sequence encodes CASSIRGLHFYEQYF. Supplemented by reference TRBV7-2 and TRBJ2-7, the full variable domain reads GAGVSQSPSNKVTEKGKDVELRCDPISGHTALYWYRQSLGQGLEFLIYFQGNSAPDKSGLPSDRFSAERTGGSVSTLTIQRTQQEDSAVYLCASSIRGLHFYEQYFGPGTRLTVT.

The chain couples TRBV5-4 to TRBJ1-6; a weak D match, TRBD1 (6 bases). Germline CDR1 reads SGHNT; CDR2 reads YYREEE (reference sequence). CDR3 size: 15 residues. Trimming took off 0 bases at V and 5 bases at J, with 9 bases between the two ends. The CDR3 nucleotides are TGTGCCAGCAGCTTGGGGGGGGCCGATAATTCACCCCTCCACTTT. This codes for CASSLGGADNSPLHF. The full variable domain, its missing parts supplied by reference TRBV5-4 and TRBJ1-6, is ETGVTQSPTHLIKTRGQQVTLRCSSQSGHNTVSWYQQALGQGPQFIFQYYREEENGRGNFPPRFSGLQFPNYSSELNVNALELDDSALYLCASSLGGADNSPLHFGNGTRLTVT.

The J gene is TRBJ1-6, the V gene TRBV4-1; D is unresolved. CDR3 length equals 14 residues. V lost 3 bases, J lost 7 bases, and 10 bases lay in between. Looked up from germline, CDR1 is MGHRA and CDR2 is YSYEKL. This CDR3 reads CASSQSVINSPLHF. CDR3 coding DNA: TGCGCCAGCAGCCAGAGTGTAATCAATTCACCCCTCCACTTT.